A single sample is the source of the 11 T cell receptor beta chains below, sequenced in a study of shared clonotypes between healthy human individuals. TCRdb keeps only in-frame clones here, not all; method: immunoSEQ multiplex PCR. The sample carries roughly 500,000 clones, about four fifths recorded once. Sequencing input: PBMCs. Source of these receptors: a woman aged 40 to 55 in good health. Some clones in this sample may be carry-over from other donors' samples.

V gene TRBV4-1 combines with J gene TRBJ2-3, with TRBD2 matching 9 bases. The CDR3 contains 16 residues. J gave up 6 bases and V 3 bases, and 10 bases lay outside the gene matches. The germline V gene encodes CDR1 MGHRA and CDR2 YSYEKL. Here the CDR3 DNA reads TGCGCCAGCAGCCACCCCGGCGGGAGGGCCGGGGATACGCAGTATTTT. Translated: CASSHPGGRAGDTQYF.

V usage is TRBV6-6 and J usage is TRBJ2-5; D not certain. V shed 6 bases and J shed 4 bases, with 12 bases lying between them. Germline-derived CDR1 and CDR2 are MNHNY and SVGAGI (reference sequence). The CDR3 loop spans 13 amino acids. CDR3 in amino acids: CASSLIILETQYF. In DNA, the CDR3 is TGTGCCAGCAGCCTCATTATCCTAGAGACCCAGTACTTC.

The V call is TRBV19, the J call TRBJ2-1; the match to TRBD2 covers 7 bases. Germline loops: CDR1 LNHDA, CDR2 SQIVND (reference sequence). J lost 7 bases, V lost 3 bases, and 12 bases had no gene match. This CDR3 is 16 amino acids long. The CDR3 DNA follows: TGTGCCAGTAGTATCCCGGGACTATCAAGGGGAAATGAGCAGTTCTTC. This encodes CASSIPGLSRGNEQFF.

In this sample, this clone turned up a few times. The chain joins TRBV15 to TRBJ1-2; no clear D. V was clipped by 0 bases and J by 4 bases, with 12 bases between them. This CDR3 is built from 15 residues. Germline V gene lookup returns CDR1 LNHNV and CDR2 YYDKDF (reference sequence). The CDR3 loop reads CATSRDLGYIYGYTF. Here the CDR3 DNA reads TGTGCCACCAGCAGAGATTTAGGATATATCTATGGCTACACCTTC.

The chain couples TRBV19 to TRBJ1-2, with D perhaps TRBD1 (6 bases). The CDR3 totals 14 residues. CDR1 and CDR2 from the germline V gene are LNHDA and SQIVND (reference sequence). V dropped 0 bases and J dropped 7 bases, with 12 bases sitting between them. Here the CDR3 reads CASSIEIRGGGYTF. In DNA, the CDR3 is TGTGCCAGTAGTATAGAAATCAGGGGCGGTGGCTACACCTTC.

In its sample, this clone was seen many times. CDR3 in DNA: TGCAGCGCCACCGGGACAAACACAGATACGCAGTATTTT. Its translation: CSATGTNTDTQYF. This chain uses TRBV29-1 with TRBJ2-3; D may be TRBD1 (6 bases). V dropped 7 bases and J dropped 2 bases, with 13 bases sitting between them. This CDR3 has 13 amino acids. Germline V gene lookup returns CDR1 SQVTM and CDR2 ANQGSEA.

The chain combines TRBV2 with TRBJ2-5; 10 bases match TRBD2. Germline loops: CDR1 SNHLY, CDR2 FYNNEI. The V segment lost 4 bases and the J segment 6 bases; nucleotides outside the gene matches: 5. This CDR3 spans 14 amino acids. CDR3 sequence: CASSALAGEQTQYF. The CDR3 nucleotides read TGTGCCAGCAGTGCTCTAGCGGGAGAACAGACCCAGTACTTC.

This clone was observed many times. The chain recombines TRBV18 with TRBJ2-1; D gene uncertain. V gave up 2 bases and J gave up 4 bases, with 12 bases separating them. Looked up from germline, CDR1 is KGHSH and CDR2 is LQKENI. This CDR3 is built from 15 residues. As DNA, the CDR3 is TGTGCCAGCTCACCAAGTTCGGCGGATTACAATGAGCAGTTCTTC. Encoded protein: CASSPSSADYNEQFF.

This clone turned up a few times. The CDR3 loop is CASSYSTGRRETQYF. The CDR3 region has the DNA TGTGCCAGCAGTTACTCGACAGGGAGAAGGGAGACCCAGTACTTC. V is TRBV6-5 and J is TRBJ2-5; 7 positions match TRBD1. Germline V gene sequence: CDR1 MNHEY, CDR2 SVGAGI. CDR3 length equals 15 residues. Trimming at V came to 0 bases and at J to 5 bases, leaving 6 bases not matched to a gene.

The rearrangement uses TRBV29-1 and TRBJ2-3, with a weak D call TRBD2 (5 bases). There are 15 residues in the CDR3. V was shortened by 6 bases and J by 4 bases, with 20 bases between the two germline ends. Germline V gene lookup returns CDR1 SQVTM and CDR2 ANQGSEA. CDR3 sequence reads: CSVPGYKLGPDTQYF. CDR3 nucleotide sequence: TGCAGCGTCCCGGGATACAAGTTGGGCCCAGATACGCAGTATTTT.

The chain joins TRBV11-1 to TRBJ2-1; 8 bases agree with TRBD1. The CDR3 runs to 16 residues. V lost 1 base and J lost 9; bases outside the gene matches: 11. Looked up from germline, CDR1 is SGHAT and CDR2 is FQDESV (reference sequence). This CDR3 reads CASSLDPQGALLEQFF. In DNA form, the CDR3 reads TGTGCCAGCAGCTTAGATCCCCAGGGGGCGCTTCTTGAGCAGTTCTTC.